These T cell receptor beta chains were read from a single sample in a study of shared clonotypes between healthy human individuals. Method: immunoSEQ multiplex PCR; TCRdb's copy keeps in-frame clones and lacks some. The data contain roughly 700,000 clones, around two thirds of them singletons. Material: memory CD4+ T cells sorted from blood. The receptors were gathered from a woman aged 25-40 years in good health. Each CDR3 is given with its conserved first and last residue. A D gene is named only where the DNA matches it firmly. Rows give clone size only sometimes, using once, few, many, or a class for an expanded clone.

J,size,D,V,DNA,CDR3
TRBJ2-1,-,TRBD1,TRBV19,TGTGCCAGTACCACCCCAGGGGGCGATGAGCAGTTCTTC,CASTTPGGDEQFF
TRBJ2-2,once,-,TRBV18,TGTGCCAGCTCACCACCAGATCCCACCGGGGAGCTGTTTTTT,CASSPPDPTGELFF
TRBJ2-1,-,-,TRBV7-9,TGTGCCAGCAGCCCCACTCGGCGGAGGAATGAGCAGTTCTTC,CASSPTRRRNEQFF
TRBJ1-2,-,-,TRBV5-1,TGCGCCAGCAGCGAGGACGGAAACTATGGCTACACCTTC,CASSEDGNYGYTF
TRBJ2-2,-,TRBD2,TRBV19,TGTGCCAGTAGTAGCCTAGCGGGAGGTGGCTACACCGGGGAGCTGTTTTTT,CASSSLAGGGYTGELFF
TRBJ2-5,few,-,TRBV11-2,TGTGCCAGCAGCTTAAACGGAGAGACCCAGTACTTC,CASSLNGETQYF
TRBJ2-6,-,-,TRBV7-8,TGTGCCAGCCGGTCCTCTGGGGCCAACGTCCTGACTTTC,CASRSSGANVLTF
TRBJ2-1,few,TRBD2,TRBV6-4,TGTGCCAGCAGTGACGAACTAGCGGGAAAGCAGTTCTTC,CASSDELAGKQFF
TRBJ2-5,few,TRBD1,TRBV7-8,TGTGCCAGCAGCCCCCGGACAGGGCTACAAGAGACCCAGTACTTC,CASSPRTGLQETQYF
TRBJ2-1,-,TRBD2,TRBV7-6,TGTGCCAGCAGCTTTAACCCCCCTAGCGGGAGTCTTGAGCAGTTCTTC,CASSFNPPSGSLEQFF